The rows below give T cell receptor beta chains drawn from one sample of a study of immune characterization of retroperitoneal liposarcoma. MiXCR was run by TCRdb on the PCR reads, yielding one entry per CDR3 protein. The repertoire holds about 10,000 distinct CDR3 sequences, around 35% seen once, with around 9.1% in the top ten. Sequenced input: tumor tissue. The receptors shown here come from a female donor with retroperitoneal liposarcoma. CDR3s include the opening cysteine and the closing phenylalanine or tryptophan.

cdr3_aa j_call v_call
CASSFNTGSSEAPQSYNEQFF TRBJ2-1 TRBV12-3/TRBV12-4
CASSLGGQDTQYF TRBJ2-3 TRBV25-1
CASSLVGLDGGRVHEQYF - TRBV11-2
CASGVQEQYF TRBJ2-5 TRBV27
CASSLTRIANTGELFF TRBJ2-2 TRBV10-1
CASTGLAGNYYNEQFF TRBJ2-1 TRBV6-5
CASGIRLAGGREQFF TRBJ2-1 TRBV6-1
CASSLGDSNTGELFF TRBJ2-2 TRBV7-2
CASSERVGGLYEQYF - TRBV6-1
CASSSSGGYNEQYF TRBJ2-5 TRBV6-1
CAIRENTGRTYNEQFF TRBJ2-1 TRBV10-3
CASSLAQGSYEQYF TRBJ2-7 TRBV12-3/TRBV12-4
CASSETWGQAKTQYF TRBJ2-5 TRBV6-1
CAIMKDSGGNYGYTF TRBJ1-2 TRBV10-3
CASNGGGSFNEQFF TRBJ2-1 TRBV6-6
CASSVGTGELFF TRBJ2-2 TRBV7-2
CASSFVGTEQETQYF - TRBV12-3/TRBV12-4
CASSYSGWYEQFF TRBJ2-1 TRBV6-6
CASSRDQAYYEQFF TRBJ2-1 TRBV7-2
CASSDSYNSPLHF TRBJ1-6 TRBV6-1
CASSQGRTQFF TRBJ2-1 TRBV6-1
CASSEVIISSRVKDEQFF TRBJ2-1 TRBV6-1
CASSEEWGGKYNEQFF TRBJ2-1 TRBV6-1
CASRGGGLFEKLFF TRBJ1-4 TRBV28
CATSDFRLEQFF TRBJ2-1 TRBV24-1
CASSSQGAHPYEQYF - TRBV7-6
CASSQGGLNTEAFF TRBJ1-1 TRBV6-6
CASSPDRVSYNEQYF - TRBV6-2/TRBV6-3
CASSLPDRLETQYF TRBJ2-5 TRBV12-3/TRBV12-4
CASSERGANNEQYF - TRBV6-1
CASSLRDNTDTQYF TRBJ2-3 TRBV6-1
CASSHGQGASYEQYF TRBJ2-7 TRBV7-3
CASSALLPGETQYF TRBJ2-5 TRBV6-1
CASSHIAGTKRTQYF - TRBV12-3/TRBV12-4
CASSQDRWSTDTQYF TRBJ2-3 TRBV4-1
CASSSGRFYEQFF TRBJ2-1 TRBV6-1
CASSLGSGPKGGKNIQFF TRBJ2-1 TRBV27
CASSEVPGLGRETQYF TRBJ2-5 TRBV6-1
CASNPGGVTYEQYF - TRBV7-2
CASSEDGQGRYEQYF - TRBV6-1
CASSLVPPGLAGVDHSYEQFF - TRBV7-8
CASTRDRSTDTQYF TRBJ2-3 TRBV7-2
CASSDRDKPYNEQFF TRBJ2-1 TRBV10-1
CASSAGLAGANEQFF - TRBV6-4
CASSGGPGNDYGYTF TRBJ1-2 TRBV7-2
CATSELGTSGRAADTQYF TRBJ2-3 TRBV24-1
CASGQSHTGELYF TRBJ2-3 TRBV6-5
CASSEGTIETQYF TRBJ2-5 TRBV6-1
CASSFFQGGNEQFF TRBJ2-1 TRBV12-3/TRBV12-4
CASSQGRDRVIGYTF TRBJ1-2 TRBV4-1